This TCR beta chain was captured by sequencing in a study of blood T cell repertoires in COVID-19 (dated by TCRdb to 2018 to 2021). Study-wide context: Collaborator samples came from the United States, Italy and Spain and covered acute and convalescent phases of COVID-19. The material from the prospective study consisted of cDNA or gDNA derived from T cells, B-cell-depleted T cells, or PBMCs. The dataset comprised deeply sampled blood TCRbeta repertoires from subjects exposed to, actively infected with, or recovered from COVID-19. The repertoires were released in a freely available public database meant as a resource for research on the immune response to SARS-CoV-2. The samples were drawn from two sources: the first 160 participants of the ongoing ImmuneRACE study, and 1,200 or so subjects contributed by 6 global collaborators. The sample metadata nearly always contained a de-identified subject ID, COVID-19 status, age in years and sex. Where available, HLA class I and class II types were obtained from metadata supplied by the sample provider rather than from assay-based typing.

V sheds 6 bases and J sheds 8 bases, leaving 8 bases between their ends. Including the terminal cysteine and phenylalanine, the CDR3 comprises 10 residues. Of all the DNA, just the CDR3 is kept, 30 bases in frame from base 1. The germline V gene (reference sequence) specifies WNHNN as CDR1 and SYGVQD as CDR2. Points the paper makes about the study in general: How much clinical and demographic metadata was included differed by source and by participant, and the metadata was provided uncurated.

This clone has a single count. The clone's antigen remains unknown. No per-base quality is available; no much larger clone lies one base away. The collaborating institutions used their own protocols to collect whole blood in K2EDTA tubes. For TCRbeta analysis, collaborators shipped samples as frozen whole blood, isolated PBMCs, or DNA extracted from either of those sample types. The immunoSEQ Assay, a bias-controlled multiplex PCR, was used to amplify TCRbeta CDR3 regions from genomic DNA. The study's processing was this. The number of nucleated cells in each sample was estimated from the amplification of reference gene primers within the assay. To quantify the absolute abundance of each unique TCRbeta CDR3 rearrangement, sequence reads were collapsed and filtered. For each sample, productive Simpson clonality was calculated as the square root of Simpson's diversity index across productive rearrangements. TCRdb re-hosts the immuneACCESS table, in-frame sequences only. Its copies lack some clones; in the studies checked, an unresolved V gene accounts for under half of them, and the cause for the rest is not known. V, J and clone size are those of that table, while D and trimming were read from the DNA. A total of 100,000 to 150,000 clones appear in this sample, over 60% of them only once. Of the sample, over 1.5% is held by the ten largest clones.

The sequencing input was peripheral blood. The TCR sequence derives from a woman aged 70 to 79 with acute or convalescent COVID-19. The rearranged chain carries TRBV10-1 and TRBJ2-7; tentative D gene TRBD1, with 6 bases matching. The nucleotide sequence reads as follows: TGCGCCAGCAGGGGGGCCCAGCAGTACTTC. Translated, it gives CASRGAQQYF.